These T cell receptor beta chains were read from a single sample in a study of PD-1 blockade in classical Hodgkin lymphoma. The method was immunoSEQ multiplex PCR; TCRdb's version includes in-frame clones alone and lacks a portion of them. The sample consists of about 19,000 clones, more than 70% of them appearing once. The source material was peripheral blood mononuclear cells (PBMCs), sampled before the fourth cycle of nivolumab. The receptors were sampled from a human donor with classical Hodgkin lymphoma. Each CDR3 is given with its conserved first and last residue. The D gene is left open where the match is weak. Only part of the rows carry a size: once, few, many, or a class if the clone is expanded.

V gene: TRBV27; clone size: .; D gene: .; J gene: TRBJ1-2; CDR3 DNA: TGTGCCAGCAGTCCGAATTCAGGGAACTATGACTACACCTTC; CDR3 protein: CASSPNSGNYDYTF
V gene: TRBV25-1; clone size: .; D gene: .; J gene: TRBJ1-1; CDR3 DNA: TGTGCCAGCAGTGGGCCAGTGGACGGCACTGAAGCTTTCTTT; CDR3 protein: CASSGPVDGTEAFF
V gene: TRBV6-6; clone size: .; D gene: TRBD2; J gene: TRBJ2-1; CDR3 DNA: TGTGCCAGCAGTTCGACTAGCGGTTACAATGAGCAGTTCTTC; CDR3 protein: CASSSTSGYNEQFF
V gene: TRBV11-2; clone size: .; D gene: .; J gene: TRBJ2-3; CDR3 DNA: TGTGCCAGCAGCTTAGATGGGGGGAAGAGCACAGATACGCAGTATTTT; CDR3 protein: CASSLDGGKSTDTQYF
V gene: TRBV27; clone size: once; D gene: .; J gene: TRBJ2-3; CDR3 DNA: TGTGCCAGCAGTTTATCAGGCCCTACATCCACAGATACGCAGTATTTT; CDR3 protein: CASSLSGPTSTDTQYF
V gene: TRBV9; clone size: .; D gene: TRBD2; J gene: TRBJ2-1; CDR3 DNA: TGTGCCAGCAGCGTAGGCAGTAGCGGGTACAATGAGCAGTTCTTC; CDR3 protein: CASSVGSSGYNEQFF
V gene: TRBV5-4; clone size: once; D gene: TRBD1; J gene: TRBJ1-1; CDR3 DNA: TGTGCCAGCAGCTGGGACAGCCTGAACACTGAAGCTTTCTTT; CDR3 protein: CASSWDSLNTEAFF
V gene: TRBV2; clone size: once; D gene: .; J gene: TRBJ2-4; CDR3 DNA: TGTGCCAGCAGAAGCAGGGTTGGAAACATTCAGTACTTC; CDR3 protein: CASRSRVGNIQYF
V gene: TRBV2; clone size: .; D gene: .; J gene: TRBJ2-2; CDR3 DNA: TGTGCCAGCAGTGAAGCATTCCTCGGGGAGCTGTTTTTT; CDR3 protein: CASSEAFLGELFF
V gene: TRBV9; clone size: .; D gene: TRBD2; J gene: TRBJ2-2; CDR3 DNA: TGTGCCAGCAGGGGACTAGCGGGGGTCGGGGAGCTGTTTTTT; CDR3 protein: CASRGLAGVGELFF
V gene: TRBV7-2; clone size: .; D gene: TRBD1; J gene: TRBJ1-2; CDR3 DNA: TGTGCCAGCAGCTTAGCCGACAGGGAGAGCGGCTACACCTTC; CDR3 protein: CASSLADRESGYTF
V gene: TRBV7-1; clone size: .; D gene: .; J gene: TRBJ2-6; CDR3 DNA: TGTGCCAGCAGCAGCGCAGCAGGACAAAGTCGGGCCAACGTCCTGACTTTC; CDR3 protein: CASSSAAGQSRANVLTF
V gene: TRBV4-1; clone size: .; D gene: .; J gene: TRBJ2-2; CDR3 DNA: TGCGCCAGCAGCCAAGATAGATACCAGATTCATTCACAGCCATCCACCGGGGAGCTGTTTTTT; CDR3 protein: CASSQDRYQIHSQPSTGELFF
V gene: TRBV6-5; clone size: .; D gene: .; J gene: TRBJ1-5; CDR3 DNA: TGTGCCAGCAGCACATTTAGCAATCAGCCCCAGCATTTT; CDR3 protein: CASSTFSNQPQHF
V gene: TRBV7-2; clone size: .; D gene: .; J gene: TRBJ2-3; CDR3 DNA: TGTGCCAGCAGCCCCGGCTTGGCAGATACGCAGTATTTT; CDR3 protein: CASSPGLADTQYF
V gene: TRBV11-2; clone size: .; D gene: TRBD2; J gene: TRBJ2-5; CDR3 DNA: TGTGCCAGCAGCTTCGCGGCCACTAGCGCGGGGGGTAAAGAGACCCAGTACTTC; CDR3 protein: CASSFAATSAGGKETQYF
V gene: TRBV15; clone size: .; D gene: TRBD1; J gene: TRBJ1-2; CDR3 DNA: TGTGCCACCAGCCCAGGACGAGGACAGGGGGTAGAGGGTGGCTACACCTTC; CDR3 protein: CATSPGRGQGVEGGYTF
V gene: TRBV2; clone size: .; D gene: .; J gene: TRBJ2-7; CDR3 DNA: TGTGCCAGCAGTGTCCCACCACAAGCGGGTGAGCAGTACTTC; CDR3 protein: CASSVPPQAGEQYF
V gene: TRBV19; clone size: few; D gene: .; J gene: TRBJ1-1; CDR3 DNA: TGTGCCAGTAGCTCAGGGTACGCTGAAGCTTTCTTT; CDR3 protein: CASSSGYAEAFF
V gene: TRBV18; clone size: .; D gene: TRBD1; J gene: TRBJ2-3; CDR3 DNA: TGTGCCAGCTCACGGGACAGGGTTTCACCTAGCACAGATACGCAGTATTTT; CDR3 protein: CASSRDRVSPSTDTQYF
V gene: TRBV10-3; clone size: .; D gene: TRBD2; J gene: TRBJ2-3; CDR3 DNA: TGTGCCATCAGTGCGGCGGGGGGGCACGGAGATACGCAGTATTTT; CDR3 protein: CAISAAGGHGDTQYF
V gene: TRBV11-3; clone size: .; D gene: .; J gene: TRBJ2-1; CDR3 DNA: TGTGCCAGCAGCTTAGGGTGGGCTCCCTCCTACAATGAGCAGTTCTTC; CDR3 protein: CASSLGWAPSYNEQFF
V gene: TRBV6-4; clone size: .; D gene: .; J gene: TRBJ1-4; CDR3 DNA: TGTGCCAGCAGTGTATATAATGAAAAACTGTTTTTT; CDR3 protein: CASSVYNEKLFF
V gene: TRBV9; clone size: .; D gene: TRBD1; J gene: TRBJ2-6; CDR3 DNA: TGTGCCAGCAGCCTCGGACAGGGAGCTGGGGCCAACGTCCTGACTTTC; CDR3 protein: CASSLGQGAGANVLTF
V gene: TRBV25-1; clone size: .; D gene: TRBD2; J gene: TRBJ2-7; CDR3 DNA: TGTGCCACACCACAATCGACTAGCGGGAGTAGGTACGAGCAGTACTTC; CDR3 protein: CATPQSTSGSRYEQYF
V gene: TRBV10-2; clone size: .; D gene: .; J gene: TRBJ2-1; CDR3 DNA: TGCGCCAGCACTGAGAGCTCCTACAATGAGCAGTTCTTC; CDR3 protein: CASTESSYNEQFF
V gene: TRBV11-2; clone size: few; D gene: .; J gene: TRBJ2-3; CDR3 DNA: TGTGCCAGCAGCTCCTTACTTCGCAATACGCAGTATTTT; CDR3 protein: CASSSLLRNTQYF
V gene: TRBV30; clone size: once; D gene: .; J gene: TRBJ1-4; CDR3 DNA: TGTGCCTGGAGTGTACTGGGGAGGGAACTGTTTTTT; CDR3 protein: CAWSVLGRELFF